This T cell receptor (beta chain) was observed in a study of T cells in Graves' hyperthyroidism and ophthalmopathy. As for the study in general: Pretreatment peripheral blood was obtained at initial diagnosis.

Notes on this clonotype: The antigen is not known. Sequence at one end of the junction differs from germline and may be a read error.

Patients aged 18 to 65 with hyperthyroidism were newly diagnosed, with duration under 2 months. This CDR3 is 17 amino acids long. The germline V gene encodes CDR1 MNHNS and CDR2 SASEGT. General study points: Most thyroid-expanded clonotypes above 0.001 were also found in blood.

Amplified TCR beta CDR3 regions derived from RNA transcripts. The HTBI primer set drove a first-round RT-PCR of the TCR CDR3. One entry per CDR3 protein results from TCRdb running MiXCR on the multiplex PCR reads. The table includes roughly 710,000 distinct CDR3 sequences, 30% to 40% detected once. The clonotype originates from a woman between 40 and 55 years old with Graves' hyperthyroidism. The V and J genes are TRBV6-1 and TRBJ2-1; 7 nucleotides line up with TRBD1. Sequenced: blood. Here the CDR3 reads CAISPKTGISSYNEQFF. DNA of the CDR3: TGTGCCATCAGTCCGAAGACAGGGATCAGCTCCTACAATGAGCAGTTTTTC.